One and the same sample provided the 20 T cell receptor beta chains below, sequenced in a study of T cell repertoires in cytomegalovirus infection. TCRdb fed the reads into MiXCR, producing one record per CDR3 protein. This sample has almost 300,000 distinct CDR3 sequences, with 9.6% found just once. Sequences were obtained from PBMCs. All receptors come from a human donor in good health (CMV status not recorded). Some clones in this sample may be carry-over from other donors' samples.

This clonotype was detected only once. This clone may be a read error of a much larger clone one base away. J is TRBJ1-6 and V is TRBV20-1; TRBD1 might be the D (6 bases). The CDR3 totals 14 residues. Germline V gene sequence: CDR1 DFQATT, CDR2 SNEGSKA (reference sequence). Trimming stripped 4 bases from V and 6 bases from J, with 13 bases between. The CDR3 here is CSAKDDRTNSPLHF. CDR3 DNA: TGCAGTGCTAAAGATGACAGGACTAATTCACCCCTCCACTTT.

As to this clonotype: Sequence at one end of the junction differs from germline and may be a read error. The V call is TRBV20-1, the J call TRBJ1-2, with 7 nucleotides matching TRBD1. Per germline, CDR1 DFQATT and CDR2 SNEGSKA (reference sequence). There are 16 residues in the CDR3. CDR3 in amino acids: CSARSSGQAGLYGYTF. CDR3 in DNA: TGTAGTGCTAGAAGTTCAGGACAGGCCGGTCTCTATGGCTACACCTTC.

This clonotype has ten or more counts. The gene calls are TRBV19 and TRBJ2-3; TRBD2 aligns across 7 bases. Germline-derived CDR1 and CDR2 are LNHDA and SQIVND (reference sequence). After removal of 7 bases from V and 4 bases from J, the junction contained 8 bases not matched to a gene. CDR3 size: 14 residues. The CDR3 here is CASNPQRGSDTQYF. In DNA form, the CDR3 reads TGTGCCAGTAACCCCCAGCGGGGTTCAGATACGCAGTATTTT.

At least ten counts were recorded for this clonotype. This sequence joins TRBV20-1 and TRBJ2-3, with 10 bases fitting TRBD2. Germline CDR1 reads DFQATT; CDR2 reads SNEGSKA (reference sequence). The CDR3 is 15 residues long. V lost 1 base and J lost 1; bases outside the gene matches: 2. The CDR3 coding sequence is TGCAGTGCTAGAGGTAGCGGGGGGCGCACAGATACGCAGTATTTT. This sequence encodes CSARGSGGRTDTQYF.

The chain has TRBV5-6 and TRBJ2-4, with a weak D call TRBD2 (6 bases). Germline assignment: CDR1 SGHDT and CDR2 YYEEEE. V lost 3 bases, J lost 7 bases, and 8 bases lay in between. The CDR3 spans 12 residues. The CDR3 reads CASSSGENIQYF. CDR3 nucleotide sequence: TGTGCCAGCAGCTCGGGGGAGAACATTCAGTACTTC.

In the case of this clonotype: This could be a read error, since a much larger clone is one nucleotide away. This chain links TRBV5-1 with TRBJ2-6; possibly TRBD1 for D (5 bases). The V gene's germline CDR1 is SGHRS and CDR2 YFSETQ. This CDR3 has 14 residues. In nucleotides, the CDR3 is TGCGCCAGCAGCAAATACTCTGGGGCCAACGTCCTGATTTTC. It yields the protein CASSKYSGANVLIF.

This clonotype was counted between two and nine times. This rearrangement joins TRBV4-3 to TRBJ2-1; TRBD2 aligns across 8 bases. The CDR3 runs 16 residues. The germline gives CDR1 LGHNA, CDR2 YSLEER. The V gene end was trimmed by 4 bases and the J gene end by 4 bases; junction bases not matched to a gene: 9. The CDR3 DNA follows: TGCGCCAGCAGCCTCATCGGGGGGGGGCTTTACAATGAGCAGTTCTTC. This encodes CASSLIGGGLYNEQFF.

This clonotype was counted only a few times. The CDR3 DNA is TGTGCCAGTAGTATAGATTTGGGACAGGGGGCCAATGAGCAGTTCTTC. Translated, it gives CASSIDLGQGANEQFF. This chain joins TRBV19 and TRBJ2-1, with TRBD1 identical over 12 bases. The germline gives CDR1 LNHDA, CDR2 SQIVND (reference sequence). V gave up 0 bases and J gave up 6 bases; unmatched junction bases: 3. CDR3 length: 16 residues.

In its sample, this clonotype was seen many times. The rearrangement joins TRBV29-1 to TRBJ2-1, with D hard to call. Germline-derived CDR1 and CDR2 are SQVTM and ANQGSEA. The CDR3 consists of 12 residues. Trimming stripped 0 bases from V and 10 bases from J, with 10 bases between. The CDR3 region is CSVEEAAIEQFF. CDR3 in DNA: TGCAGCGTTGAAGAGGCGGCGATCGAGCAGTTCTTC.

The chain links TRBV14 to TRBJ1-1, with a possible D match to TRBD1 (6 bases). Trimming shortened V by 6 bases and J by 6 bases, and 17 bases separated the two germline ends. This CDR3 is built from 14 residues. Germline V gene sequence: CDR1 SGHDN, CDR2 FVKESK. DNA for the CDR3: TGTGCCAGCAGTCGTACAGGGAAAGACGCTGAAGCTTTCTTT. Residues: CASSRTGKDAEAFF.

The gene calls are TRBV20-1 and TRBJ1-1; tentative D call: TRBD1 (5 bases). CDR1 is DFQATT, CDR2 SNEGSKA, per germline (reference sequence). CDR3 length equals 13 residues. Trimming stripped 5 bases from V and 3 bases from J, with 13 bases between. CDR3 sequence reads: CSAQAGVDTEAFF. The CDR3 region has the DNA TGCAGTGCTCAAGCGGGGGTTGACACTGAAGCTTTCTTT.

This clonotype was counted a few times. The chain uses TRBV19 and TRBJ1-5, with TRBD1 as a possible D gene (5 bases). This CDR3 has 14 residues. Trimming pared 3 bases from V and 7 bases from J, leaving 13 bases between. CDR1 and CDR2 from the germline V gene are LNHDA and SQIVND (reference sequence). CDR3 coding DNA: TGTGCCAGTAGTATCAGGGACCCGGGGCAGCCCCAGCATTTT. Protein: CASSIRDPGQPQHF.

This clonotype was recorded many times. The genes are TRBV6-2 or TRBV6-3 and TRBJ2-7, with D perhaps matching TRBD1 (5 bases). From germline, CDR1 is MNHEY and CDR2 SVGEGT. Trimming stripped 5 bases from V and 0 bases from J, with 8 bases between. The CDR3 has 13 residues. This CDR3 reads CASSKDNSYEQYV. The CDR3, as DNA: TGTGCCAGCAGTAAGGACAACTCCTACGAGCAGTACGTC.

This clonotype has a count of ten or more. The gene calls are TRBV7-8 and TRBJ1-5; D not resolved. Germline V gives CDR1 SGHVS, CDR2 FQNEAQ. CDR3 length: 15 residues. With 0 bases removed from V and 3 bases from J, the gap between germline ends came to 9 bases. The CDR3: CASSLAHLDNQPQHF. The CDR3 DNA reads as TGTGCCAGCAGCTTAGCTCACTTGGACAATCAGCCCCAGCATTTT. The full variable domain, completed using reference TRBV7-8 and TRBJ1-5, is GAGVSQSPRYKVAKRGQDVALRCDPISGHVSLFWYQQALGQGPEFLTYFQNEAQLDKSGLPSDRFFAERPEGSVSTLKIQRTQQEDSAVYLCASSLAHLDNQPQHFGDGTRLSIL.

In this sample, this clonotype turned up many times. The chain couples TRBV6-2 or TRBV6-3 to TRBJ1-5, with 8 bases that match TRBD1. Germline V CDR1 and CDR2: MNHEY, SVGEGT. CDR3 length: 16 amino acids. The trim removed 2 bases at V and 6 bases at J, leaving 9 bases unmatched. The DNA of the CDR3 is TGTGCCAGCAGTTACGGGGGCAGGGGGCGAGGTCAGCCCCAGCATTTT. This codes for CASSYGGRGRGQPQHF.

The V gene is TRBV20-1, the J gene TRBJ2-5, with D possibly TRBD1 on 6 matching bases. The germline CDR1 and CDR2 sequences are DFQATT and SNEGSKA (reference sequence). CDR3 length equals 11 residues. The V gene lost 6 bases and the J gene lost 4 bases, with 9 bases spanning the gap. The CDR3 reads CSAQGIETQYF. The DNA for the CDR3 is TGCAGTGCGCAGGGGATAGAGACCCAGTACTTC.

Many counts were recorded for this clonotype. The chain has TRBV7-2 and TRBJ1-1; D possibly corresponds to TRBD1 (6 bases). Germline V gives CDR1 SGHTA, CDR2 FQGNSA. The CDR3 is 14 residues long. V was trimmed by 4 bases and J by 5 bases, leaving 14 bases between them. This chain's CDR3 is CASSSYYRETEAFF. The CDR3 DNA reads TGTGCCAGCAGCTCTTACTACAGGGAAACTGAAGCTTTCTTT. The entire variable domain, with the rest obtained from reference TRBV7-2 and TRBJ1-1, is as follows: GAGVSQSPSNKVTEKGKDVELRCDPISGHTALYWYRQSLGQGLEFLIYFQGNSAPDKSGLPSDRFSAERTGGSVSTLTIQRTQQEDSAVYLCASSSYYRETEAFFGQGTRLTVV.

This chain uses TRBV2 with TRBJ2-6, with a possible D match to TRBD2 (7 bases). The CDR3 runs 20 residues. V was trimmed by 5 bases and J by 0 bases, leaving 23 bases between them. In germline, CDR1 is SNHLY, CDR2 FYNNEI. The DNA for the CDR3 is TGTGCCAGCAGTTACCCGGGGGCCGGGGGGCTAAGCTCTGGGGCCAACGTCCTGACTTTC. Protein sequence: CASSYPGAGGLSSGANVLTF.

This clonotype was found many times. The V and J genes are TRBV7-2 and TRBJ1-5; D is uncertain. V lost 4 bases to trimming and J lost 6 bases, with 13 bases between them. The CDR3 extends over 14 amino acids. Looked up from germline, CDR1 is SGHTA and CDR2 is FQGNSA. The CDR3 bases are TGTGCCAGCAGCTCCCCCCAGATTTTTCAGCCCCAGCATTTT. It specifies CASSSPQIFQPQHF.

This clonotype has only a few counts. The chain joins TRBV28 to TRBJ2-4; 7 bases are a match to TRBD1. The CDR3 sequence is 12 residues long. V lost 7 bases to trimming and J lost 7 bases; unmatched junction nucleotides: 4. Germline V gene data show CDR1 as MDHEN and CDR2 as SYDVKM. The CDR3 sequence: CASTATGNIQYF. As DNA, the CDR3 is TGTGCCAGCACCGCGACAGGGAACATTCAGTACTTC.